The text below deals with one T cell receptor beta chain. The sample comes from a study of blood T cell repertoires in COVID-19. At the level of the study: Sites in the United States, Italy and Spain provided acute and convalescent COVID-19 samples.

In the authors' workflow: Amplified reference gene primers provided the basis for estimating nucleated cell counts. Libraries were prepared by immunoSEQ multiplex PCR; TCRdb keeps only in-frame clonotypes and omits some of them. V, J and clone size were drawn from that table, and D and trimming were deduced from the DNA. The data hold 37,000 or so clones, with almost 90% observed a single time. The specimen sequenced was peripheral blood. This TCR came from a man aged 65 to 85 with acute or convalescent COVID-19.

In nucleotides, the CDR3 is TGTGCCAGCAGTGCGACTAGCGGGAGTCCCTACAATGAGCAGTTCTTC. It codes for CASSATSGSPYNEQFF. V usage is TRBV6-1 and J usage is TRBJ2-1, with TRBD2 identical over 12 bases. CDR1 is MNHNS and CDR2 is SASEGT in the germline V gene. The V gene end was trimmed by 4 bases and the J gene end by 2 bases; junction bases not matched to a gene: 3. This CDR3 has 16 amino acids.